This is a list of T cell receptor beta chains from one sample in a study of Ad26.COV2.S vaccination and SARS-CoV-2 variants. The method was immunoSEQ multiplex PCR; TCRdb's version includes in-frame clones alone and lacks a portion of them. Here the sample spans over 450,000 clones, nearly 90% being singletons. This material consisted of peripheral blood, taken in a trial of Ad26.COV2.S vaccine versus placebo. The receptors were sampled from a person aged 18 to 65 who received the Ad26.COV2.S COVID-19 vaccine or a placebo. Both conserved end residues are part of each CDR3. The order of the fields is V gene, D gene, clone size, J gene, CDR3 DNA, CDR3 protein. D genes are given only for firm matches. For some rows the clone size is stated as once, few or many, or as a class when expanded; others skip it.

V: TRBV6-5
D: TRBD1
size: NA
J: TRBJ1-3
DNA: TGTGCCAGCAGGCCCGGACAGGGCGCTGGAAACACCATATATTTT
CDR3: CASRPGQGAGNTIYF

V: TRBV6-5
D: NA
size: NA
J: TRBJ1-4
DNA: TGTGCCAGCAGGGCTGTGAGTGAAAAACTGTTTTTT
CDR3: CASRAVSEKLFF

V: TRBV28
D: TRBD2
size: once
J: TRBJ2-2
DNA: TGTGCCAGTAAAGCGGGGGAGGTCACCGGGGAGCTGTTTTTT
CDR3: CASKAGEVTGELFF

V: TRBV5-1
D: NA
size: NA
J: TRBJ2-5
DNA: TGCGCCAGCAGCGGCAGGGTTCAAGAGACCCAGTACTTC
CDR3: CASSGRVQETQYF

V: TRBV28
D: NA
size: NA
J: TRBJ1-1
DNA: TGTGCCAGCAGTTCCAGGGACAACACCTTTGAAGCTTTCTTT
CDR3: CASSSRDNTFEAFF

V: TRBV6-6
D: TRBD1
size: NA
J: TRBJ1-2
DNA: TGTGCCAGCAGTTTTTCGACAGGGGGCCTCGGGTTTGACTACACCTTC
CDR3: CASSFSTGGLGFDYTF

V: TRBV6-6
D: NA
size: NA
J: TRBJ1-1
DNA: TGTGCCAGCAGACTACAGGTGAACACTGAAGCTTTCTTT
CDR3: CASRLQVNTEAFF

V: TRBV19
D: NA
size: few
J: TRBJ1-2
DNA: TGTGCCAGTAGACAAGACGCTCACTATGGCTACACCTTC
CDR3: CASRQDAHYGYTF

V: TRBV19
D: NA
size: few
J: TRBJ1-2
DNA: TGTGCCAGTAGACCGCCACAGGGTACGGGCTACACCTTC
CDR3: CASRPPQGTGYTF

V: TRBV19
D: NA
size: NA
J: TRBJ2-5
DNA: TGTGCCAGTAGCCAACAGGGAAAAGAGACCCAGTACTTC
CDR3: CASSQQGKETQYF

V: TRBV13
D: TRBD2
size: NA
J: TRBJ2-1
DNA: TGTGCCAGCAGCCCCCGCCCGACTAGCGGGGGGCTAGTGGATGAGCAGTTCTTC
CDR3: CASSPRPTSGGLVDEQFF

V: TRBV27
D: NA
size: NA
J: TRBJ2-3
DNA: TGTGCCAGCAGCCCGATCTTGGGGGAGAGCACAGATACGCAGTATTTT
CDR3: CASSPILGESTDTQYF

V: TRBV10-3
D: NA
size: NA
J: TRBJ1-5
DNA: TGTGCCATCAGTGAGGGGGCAGGTAGGATCAATCAGCCCCAGCATTTT
CDR3: CAISEGAGRINQPQHF

V: TRBV10-2
D: NA
size: NA
J: TRBJ2-3
DNA: TGCGCCAGCAGTGAGTTGGCGATAAGGCCCACAGATACGCAGTATTTT
CDR3: CASSELAIRPTDTQYF

V: TRBV24-1
D: NA
size: NA
J: TRBJ2-2
DNA: TGTGCCACCAGTGATTTCGGGTTTAGAGGCGAGGACACCGGGGAGCTGTTTTTT
CDR3: CATSDFGFRGEDTGELFF

V: TRBV2
D: NA
size: NA
J: TRBJ2-1
DNA: TGTGCCAGCAGTGCTTCTAGCTCTGGGCACAATGAGCAGTTCTTC
CDR3: CASSASSSGHNEQFF

V: TRBV5-4
D: TRBD2
size: NA
J: TRBJ2-7
DNA: TGTGCCAGCAGAACGGGACTAGCGATACACGAGCAGTACTTC
CDR3: CASRTGLAIHEQYF

V: TRBV7-9
D: TRBD2
size: NA
J: TRBJ2-2
DNA: TGTGCCAGCAGCGGGGAGCGGGGGCCCGGGGAGCTGTTTTTT
CDR3: CASSGERGPGELFF

V: TRBV2
D: NA
size: NA
J: TRBJ1-2
DNA: TGTGCCAGCAGTGAAGCGCTTTCGATGGGCGGAGTCTATGGCTACACCTTC
CDR3: CASSEALSMGGVYGYTF

V: TRBV28
D: NA
size: NA
J: TRBJ2-5
DNA: TGTGCCAGCACCCCCGTAAGGGGTTGGGAGACCCAGTACTTC
CDR3: CASTPVRGWETQYF

V: TRBV30
D: NA
size: NA
J: TRBJ1-1
DNA: TGTGCCTGGAGTGTATCAGGGGACACTGAAGCTTTCTTT
CDR3: CAWSVSGDTEAFF

V: TRBV7-5
D: NA
size: NA
J: TRBJ1-6
DNA: TGTGCCAGAAGCCCCACAAGGCCCGGGGCCTGGGATTCACCCCTCCACTTT
CDR3: CARSPTRPGAWDSPLHF

V: TRBV9
D: TRBD1
size: once
J: TRBJ2-1
DNA: TGTGCCAGCAGCCCCTCGACAGGGGATTCCTCCTACAATGAGCAGTTCTTC
CDR3: CASSPSTGDSSYNEQFF

V: TRBV30
D: TRBD1
size: NA
J: TRBJ2-6
DNA: TGTGCCTGGAGTTCGGGGACAGGGTCTCTCTCTGGGGCCAACGTCCTGACTTTC
CDR3: CAWSSGTGSLSGANVLTF

V: TRBV6-5
D: NA
size: NA
J: TRBJ2-1
DNA: TGTGCCAGCATTCCGGACGGAGCCTACAATGAGCAGTTCTTC
CDR3: CASIPDGAYNEQFF

V: TRBV10-3
D: TRBD2
size: NA
J: TRBJ2-3
DNA: TGTGCCATCAGTGAGTCCCCCGCGTCTCTTGCGGGAGCTGGGCATACGCAGTATTTT
CDR3: CAISESPASLAGAGHTQYF

V: TRBV7-9
D: TRBD1
size: NA
J: TRBJ2-7
DNA: TGTGCCAGCAGCTCGTGGGACAGGGGGGATACGACCTACGAGCAGTACTTC
CDR3: CASSSWDRGDTTYEQYF

V: TRBV7-3
D: NA
size: NA
J: TRBJ2-3
DNA: TGTGCCAGCAGCTTATTACATCTCGATACGCAGTATTTT
CDR3: CASSLLHLDTQYF

V: TRBV7-3
D: TRBD1
size: NA
J: TRBJ1-2
DNA: TGTGCCAGCAGCTTATCAGGGGGCGAGGGCTACACCTTC
CDR3: CASSLSGGEGYTF

V: TRBV5-1
D: TRBD1
size: NA
J: TRBJ2-7
DNA: TGCGCCAGCAGCACCGGGACAGGGATGGGCGAGCAGTACTTC
CDR3: CASSTGTGMGEQYF

V: TRBV19
D: NA
size: NA
J: TRBJ2-2
DNA: TGTGCCAGTAGTATCCCCCCCGGCACCGGGGAGCTGTTTTTT
CDR3: CASSIPPGTGELFF

V: TRBV27
D: NA
size: NA
J: TRBJ2-7
DNA: TGTGCCAGCAAGCCGTATAAAGTTTTC
CDR3: CASKPYKVF

V: TRBV30
D: TRBD1
size: NA
J: TRBJ1-1
DNA: TGTGCCTGGAGCCGACAGGGTGTTACTGAAGCTTTCTTT
CDR3: CAWSRQGVTEAFF

V: TRBV12-3/TRBV12-4
D: NA
size: NA
J: TRBJ1-1
DNA: TGTGCCAGCAGTTTCTTTGGAGCCGAAGCTTTCTTT
CDR3: CASSFFGAEAFF

V: TRBV5-1
D: NA
size: NA
J: TRBJ1-2
DNA: TGCGCCAGCAGCTTGGTTGTGACAGGTGGCGGCTACACCTTC
CDR3: CASSLVVTGGGYTF

V: TRBV19
D: NA
size: NA
J: TRBJ2-4
DNA: TGTGCCAGTAGTATTCTGGGGGACACCTCAAACCCTCAGTACTTC
CDR3: CASSILGDTSNPQYF

V: TRBV28
D: NA
size: NA
J: TRBJ2-5
DNA: TGTGCCAGCCGCCGGGGGCGGGAGACCCAGTACTTC
CDR3: CASRRGRETQYF

V: TRBV10-3
D: TRBD1
size: NA
J: TRBJ1-6
DNA: TGTGCCATCAGCAAACAGGGGGCTGAAACACCCCTCCACTTT
CDR3: CAISKQGAETPLHF

V: TRBV14
D: TRBD2
size: NA
J: TRBJ2-1
DNA: TGTGCCAGCAGCCAATCGAGCGGGGGCTACAATGAGCAGTTCTTC
CDR3: CASSQSSGGYNEQFF

V: TRBV4-3
D: NA
size: NA
J: TRBJ1-6
DNA: TGCGCCAGCAGCCAAGATTATCAGGGAAGATCACCCCTCCACTTT
CDR3: CASSQDYQGRSPLHF